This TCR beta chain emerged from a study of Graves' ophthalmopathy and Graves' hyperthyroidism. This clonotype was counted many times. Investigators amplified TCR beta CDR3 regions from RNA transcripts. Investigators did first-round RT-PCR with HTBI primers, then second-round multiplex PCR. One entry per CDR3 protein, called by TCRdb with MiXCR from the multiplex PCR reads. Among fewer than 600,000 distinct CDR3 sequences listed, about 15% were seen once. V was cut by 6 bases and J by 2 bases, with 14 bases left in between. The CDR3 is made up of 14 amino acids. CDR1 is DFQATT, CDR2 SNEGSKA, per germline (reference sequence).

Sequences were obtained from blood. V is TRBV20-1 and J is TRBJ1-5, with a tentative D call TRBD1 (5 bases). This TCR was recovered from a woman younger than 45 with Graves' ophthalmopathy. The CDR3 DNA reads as TGCAGTGCCTCGAGGGGACGGGGCAATCAGCCCCAGCATTTT. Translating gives CSASRGRGNQPQHF.